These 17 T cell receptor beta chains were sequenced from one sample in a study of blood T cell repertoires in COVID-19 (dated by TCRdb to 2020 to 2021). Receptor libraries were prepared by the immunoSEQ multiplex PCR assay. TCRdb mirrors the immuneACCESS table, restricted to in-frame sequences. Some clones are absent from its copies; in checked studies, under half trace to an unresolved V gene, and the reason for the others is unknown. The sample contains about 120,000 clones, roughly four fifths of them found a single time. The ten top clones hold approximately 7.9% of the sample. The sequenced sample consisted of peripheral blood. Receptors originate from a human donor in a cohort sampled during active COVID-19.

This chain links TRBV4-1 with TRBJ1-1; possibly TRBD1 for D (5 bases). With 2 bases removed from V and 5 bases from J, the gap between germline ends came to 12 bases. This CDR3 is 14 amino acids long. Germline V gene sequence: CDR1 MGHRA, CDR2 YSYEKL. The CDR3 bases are TGCGCCAGCAGCCAAATATCAGCAGGGACTGAAGCTTTCTTT. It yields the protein CASSQISAGTEAFF.

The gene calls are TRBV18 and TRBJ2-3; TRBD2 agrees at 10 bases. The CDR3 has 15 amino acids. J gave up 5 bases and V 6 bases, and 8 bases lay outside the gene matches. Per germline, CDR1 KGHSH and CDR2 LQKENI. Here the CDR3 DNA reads TGTGCCAGCTCTCCGCCGAGCGGGGGGGGAGATACGCAGTATTTT. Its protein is CASSPPSGGGDTQYF. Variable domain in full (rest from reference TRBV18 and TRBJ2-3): NAGVMQNPRHLVRRRGQEARLRCSPMKGHSHVYWYRQLPEEGLKFMVYLQKENIIDESGMPKERFSAEFPKEGPSILRIQQVVRGDSAAYFCASSPPSGGGDTQYFGPGTRLTVL.

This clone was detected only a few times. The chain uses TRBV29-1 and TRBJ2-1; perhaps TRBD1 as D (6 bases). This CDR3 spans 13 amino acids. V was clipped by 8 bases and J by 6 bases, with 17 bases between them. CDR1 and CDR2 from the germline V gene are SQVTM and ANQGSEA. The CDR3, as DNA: TGCAGCTCCTCAGGGGTACCAACCAATGAGCAGTTCTTC. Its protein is CSSSGVPTNEQFF.

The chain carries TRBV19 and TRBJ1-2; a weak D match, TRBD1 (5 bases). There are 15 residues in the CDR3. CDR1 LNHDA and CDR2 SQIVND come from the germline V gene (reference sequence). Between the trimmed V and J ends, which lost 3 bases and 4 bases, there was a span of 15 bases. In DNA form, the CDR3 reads TGTGCCAGTAGTATGGGCTCCCTCGGGGGCTATGGCTACACCTTC. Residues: CASSMGSLGGYGYTF.

CDR3 DNA: TGCGCCAGCAGCTTGACAGGTACATATGGCTACACCTTC. Amino acid sequence: CASSLTGTYGYTF. This chain joins TRBV5-1 and TRBJ1-2; D possibly corresponds to TRBD1 (5 bases). V gave up 1 base and J gave up 5 bases, with 9 bases separating them. Germline loops: CDR1 SGHRS, CDR2 YFSETQ. The CDR3 consists of 13 residues.

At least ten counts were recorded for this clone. The CDR3 DNA is TGTGCCACCAGTGATCCGGGACAGGGCGGTTCCAATGAGCAGTTCTTC. Residues: CATSDPGQGGSNEQFF. The chain couples TRBV24-1 to TRBJ2-1; 9 bases agree with TRBD1. CDR3 length: 16 residues. Germline loops: CDR1 KGHDR, CDR2 SFDVKD. V trimming: 3 bases; J trimming: 6 bases; junction bases outside the gene matches: 8.

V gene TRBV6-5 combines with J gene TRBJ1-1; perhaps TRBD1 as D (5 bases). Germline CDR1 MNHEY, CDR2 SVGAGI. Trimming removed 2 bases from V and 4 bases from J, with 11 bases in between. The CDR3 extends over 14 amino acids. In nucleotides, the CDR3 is TGTGCCAGCAGTTACGCCGGGGGTAGCACTGAAGCTTTCTTT. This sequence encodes CASSYAGGSTEAFF.

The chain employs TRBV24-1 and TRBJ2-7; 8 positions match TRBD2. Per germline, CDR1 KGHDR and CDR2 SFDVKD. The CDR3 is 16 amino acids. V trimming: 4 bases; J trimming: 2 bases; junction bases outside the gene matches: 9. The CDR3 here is CATSDPSGRHPYEQYF. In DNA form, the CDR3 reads TGTGCCACCAGTGACCCAAGCGGGAGACATCCCTACGAGCAGTACTTC.

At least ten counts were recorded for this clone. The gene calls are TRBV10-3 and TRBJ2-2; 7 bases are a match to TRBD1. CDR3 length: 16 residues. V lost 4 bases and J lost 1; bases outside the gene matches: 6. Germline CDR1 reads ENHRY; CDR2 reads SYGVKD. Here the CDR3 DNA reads TGTGCCATCAGTGGGGATACAGGGGAGAACACCGGGGAGCTGTTTTTT. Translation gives CAISGDTGENTGELFF.

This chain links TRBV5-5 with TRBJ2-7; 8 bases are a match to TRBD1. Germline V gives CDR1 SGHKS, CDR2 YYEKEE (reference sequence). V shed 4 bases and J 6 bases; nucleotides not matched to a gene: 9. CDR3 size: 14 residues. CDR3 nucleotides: TGTGCCAGCAGCGCGCAGGGGGCCTGGGGCGAGCAGTACTTC. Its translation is CASSAQGAWGEQYF.

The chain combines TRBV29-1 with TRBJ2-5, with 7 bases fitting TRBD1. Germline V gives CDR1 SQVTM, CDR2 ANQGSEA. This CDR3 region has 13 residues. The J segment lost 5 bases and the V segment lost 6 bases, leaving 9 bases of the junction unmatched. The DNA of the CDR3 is TGCAGCGTCGGGATGACAGGGCCGGAGACCCAGTACTTC. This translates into CSVGMTGPETQYF.

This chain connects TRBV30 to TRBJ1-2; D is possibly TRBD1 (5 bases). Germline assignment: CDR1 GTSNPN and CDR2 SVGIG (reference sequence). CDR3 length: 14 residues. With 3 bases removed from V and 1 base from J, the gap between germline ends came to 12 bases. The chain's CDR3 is CAWRPRARNYGYTF. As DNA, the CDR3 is TGTGCCTGGAGACCCAGGGCCCGTAACTATGGCTACACCTTC.

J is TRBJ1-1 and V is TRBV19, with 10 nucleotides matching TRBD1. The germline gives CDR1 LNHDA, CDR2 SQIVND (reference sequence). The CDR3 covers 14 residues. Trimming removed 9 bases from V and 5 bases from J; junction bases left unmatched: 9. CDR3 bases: TGTGCCAGCCGGGACAGGGGATGGGAGACTGAAGCTTTCTTT. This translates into CASRDRGWETEAFF.

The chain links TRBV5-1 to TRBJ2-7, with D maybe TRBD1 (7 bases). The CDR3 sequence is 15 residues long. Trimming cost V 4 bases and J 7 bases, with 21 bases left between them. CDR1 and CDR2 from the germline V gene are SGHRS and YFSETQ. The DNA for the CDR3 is TGCGCCAGCAGCCCTTGGGACAGCCGGAGGGTAGAGCAGTACTTC. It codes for CASSPWDSRRVEQYF.

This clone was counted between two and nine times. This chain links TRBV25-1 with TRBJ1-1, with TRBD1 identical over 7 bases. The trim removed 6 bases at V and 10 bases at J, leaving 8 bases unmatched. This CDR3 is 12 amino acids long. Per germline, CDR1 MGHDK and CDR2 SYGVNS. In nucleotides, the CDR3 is TGTGCCAGCAGAGGTGACAGGGTGGGAGCTTTCTTT. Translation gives CASRGDRVGAFF.

CDR3 amino acids: CASRDGGSGYTF. The CDR3 DNA reads as TGTGCCAGCAGGGACGGGGGTAGCGGCTACACCTTC. This chain joins TRBV3-1 (or the pseudogene TRBV3-2) and TRBJ1-2, with a tentative D call TRBD1 (5 bases). In germline, CDR1 is LGHDT, CDR2 YNNKEL (reference sequence). The CDR3 is made up of 12 amino acids. The V end lost 6 bases, the J end lost 8 bases, and 13 bases lay between the germline ends.

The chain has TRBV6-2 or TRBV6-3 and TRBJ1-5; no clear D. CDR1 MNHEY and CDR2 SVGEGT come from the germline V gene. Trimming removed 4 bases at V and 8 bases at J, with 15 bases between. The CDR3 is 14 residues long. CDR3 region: CASSLREEAEPQHF. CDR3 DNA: TGTGCCAGCAGTTTACGTGAGGAGGCCGAGCCCCAGCATTTT.